Listed below are T cell receptor beta chains from one sample, sequenced in a study of blood T cell dynamics during melanoma immunotherapy. TCRdb keeps only in-frame clones here, not all; method: immunoSEQ multiplex PCR. The sample shows 9,500 to 14,000 clones, approximately 89% of them seen only once. The material was blood, obtained from a patient treated with checkpoint blockade. The origin of the receptors is a human donor with melanoma. Both conserved end residues are part of each CDR3. A D gene is named only where the DNA matches it firmly. Clone size, where shown, is once, few, many, or a class for clones that have expanded.

CDR3 protein	CDR3 DNA	D gene	J gene	V gene	clone size
CASRPDRSPQYGYTF	TGTGCCAGCAGACCAGACAGGAGCCCCCAATATGGCTACACCTTC	.	TRBJ1-2	TRBV6-5	.
CASSAPPNTEAFF	TGTGCCAGCAGCGCACCGCCGAACACTGAAGCTTTCTTT	.	TRBJ1-1	TRBV7-9	.
CASRRGSGGTDTQYF	TGTGCCAGCAGGCGTGGGTCGGGGGGCACAGATACGCAGTATTTT	.	TRBJ2-3	TRBV6-4	.
CASSPRWYNEQFF	TGTGCCAGCAGCCCGAGGTGGTACAATGAGCAGTTCTTC	.	TRBJ2-1	TRBV27	.
CASARQAYQETQYF	TGTGCCAGCGCCCGGCAGGCGTACCAAGAGACCCAGTACTTC	.	TRBJ2-5	TRBV28	large
CSVEGPGRGHGSYEQYF	TGCAGCGTTGAAGGCCCCGGCAGGGGACACGGGTCGTACGAGCAGTACTTC	.	TRBJ2-7	TRBV29-1	.
CASSTRGTQYF	TGTGCCAGTAGTACAAGGGGGACCCAGTACTTC	.	TRBJ2-5	TRBV19	.
CASSLHFSGPRNGYTF	TGTGCCAGCAGTTTACACTTTTCCGGGCCACGTAATGGCTACACCTTC	.	TRBJ1-2	TRBV28	.
CASSPRTSGSETQYF	TGTGCCAGCAGCCCCAGGACTAGCGGGAGTGAGACCCAGTACTTC	TRBD2	TRBJ2-5	TRBV2	once
CASSLGGYNEQFF	TGTGCCAGCAGCCTAGGGGGGTACAATGAGCAGTTCTTC	.	TRBJ2-1	TRBV27	.
CASTRAGGTNTGELFF	TGTGCCAGCACCCGAGCGGGAGGCACGAACACCGGGGAGCTGTTTTTT	TRBD2	TRBJ2-2	TRBV6-6	.
CASSIEAYFSYEQYF	TGTGCCAGTAGTATAGAAGCGTATTTCTCCTACGAGCAGTACTTC	.	TRBJ2-7	TRBV19	.
CASSRHSTSYNEQFF	TGCGCCAGCAGCCGCCATTCGACCTCCTACAATGAGCAGTTCTTC	.	TRBJ2-1	TRBV4-1	.
CASRREAAWSPLHF	TGTGCCAGCAGACGGGAGGCCGCCTGGTCACCCCTCCACTTT	.	TRBJ1-6	TRBV6-1	.
CASRPTTGRDEQYF	TGTGCCAGCAGGCCCACGACGGGTCGGGACGAGCAGTACTTC	.	TRBJ2-7	TRBV28	.
CASSGARWGNEKLFF	TGTGCCAGCTCGGGGGCCCGGTGGGGTAATGAAAAACTGTTTTTT	.	TRBJ1-4	TRBV28	.
CASSLGGRGTDTQYF	TGTGCCAGCAGCTTAGGCGGGAGGGGCACAGATACGCAGTATTTT	TRBD2	TRBJ2-3	TRBV7-9	.
CASSLREGGPYNEQFF	TGTGCCAGCAGCCTCAGGGAGGGGGGCCCTTACAATGAGCAGTTCTTC	.	TRBJ2-1	TRBV9	.
CASSPPSGPGANVLTF	TGTGCCAGCTCACCACCTAGCGGGCCTGGGGCCAACGTCCTGACTTTC	TRBD2	TRBJ2-6	TRBV18	.
CASSTGQIRTYTF	TGTGCCAGTAGTACTGGACAGATTCGAACCTACACCTTC	.	TRBJ1-2	TRBV19	.
CASSPQDRASNQPQHF	TGTGCCAGCAGTCCCCAGGACAGGGCTAGCAATCAGCCCCAGCATTTT	TRBD1	TRBJ1-5	TRBV25-1	once
CASSLGTRESYEQYF	TGTGCCAGCAGCCTGGGGACCAGGGAATCCTACGAGCAGTACTTC	.	TRBJ2-7	TRBV5-6	.
CARTAGDTGELFF	TGTGCCCGTACCGCAGGGGACACCGGGGAGCTGTTTTTT	.	TRBJ2-2	TRBV7-9	.
CASSPDLNQPQHF	TGTGCCAGCAGCCCGGACCTCAATCAGCCCCAGCATTTT	.	TRBJ1-5	TRBV5-4	few
CASSLRAGGAYNEQFF	TGTGCCAGCAGCTTGCGGGCGGGAGGGGCCTACAATGAGCAGTTCTTC	TRBD2	TRBJ2-1	TRBV5-4	.
CASSFQGLGGPQHF	TGCGCCAGCAGCTTTCAAGGGTTAGGAGGGCCCCAGCATTTT	.	TRBJ1-5	TRBV5-1	few
CASSFGGGNTEAFF	TGCGCCAGCAGCTTCGGGGGCGGGAACACTGAAGCTTTCTTT	.	TRBJ1-1	TRBV5-1	.